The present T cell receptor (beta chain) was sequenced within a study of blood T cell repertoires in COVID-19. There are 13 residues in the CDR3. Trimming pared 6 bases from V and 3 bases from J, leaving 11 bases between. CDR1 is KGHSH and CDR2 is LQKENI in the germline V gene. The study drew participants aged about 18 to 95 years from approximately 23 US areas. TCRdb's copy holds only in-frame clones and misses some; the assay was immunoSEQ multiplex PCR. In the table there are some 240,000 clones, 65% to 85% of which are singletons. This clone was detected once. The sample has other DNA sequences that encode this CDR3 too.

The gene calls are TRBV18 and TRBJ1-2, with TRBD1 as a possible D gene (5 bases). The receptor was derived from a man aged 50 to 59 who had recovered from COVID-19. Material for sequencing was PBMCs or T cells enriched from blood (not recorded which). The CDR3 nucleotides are TGTGCCAGCTCGTTGGGGCAAGACTATGGCTACACCTTC. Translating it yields CASSLGQDYGYTF.